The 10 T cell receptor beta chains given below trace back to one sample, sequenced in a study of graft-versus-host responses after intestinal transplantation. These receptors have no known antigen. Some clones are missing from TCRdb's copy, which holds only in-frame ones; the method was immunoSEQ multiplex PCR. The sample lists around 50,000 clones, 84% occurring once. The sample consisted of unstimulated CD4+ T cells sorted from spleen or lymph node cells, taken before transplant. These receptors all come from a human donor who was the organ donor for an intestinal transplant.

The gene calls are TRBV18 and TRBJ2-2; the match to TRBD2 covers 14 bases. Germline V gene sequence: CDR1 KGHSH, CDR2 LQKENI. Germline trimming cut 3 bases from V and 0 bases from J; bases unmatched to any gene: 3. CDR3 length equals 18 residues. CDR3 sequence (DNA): TGTGCCAGCTCACCTAGGACTAGCGGGGGGACGAACACCGGGGAGCTGTTTTTT. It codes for CASSPRTSGGTNTGELFF.

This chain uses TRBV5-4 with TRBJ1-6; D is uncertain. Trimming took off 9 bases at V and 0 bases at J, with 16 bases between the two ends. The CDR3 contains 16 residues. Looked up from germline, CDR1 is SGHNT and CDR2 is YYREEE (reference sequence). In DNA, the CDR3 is TGTGCCACCTCCCCAAGTGGACGCTCCTATAATTCACCCCTCCACTTT. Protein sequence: CATSPSGRSYNSPLHF.

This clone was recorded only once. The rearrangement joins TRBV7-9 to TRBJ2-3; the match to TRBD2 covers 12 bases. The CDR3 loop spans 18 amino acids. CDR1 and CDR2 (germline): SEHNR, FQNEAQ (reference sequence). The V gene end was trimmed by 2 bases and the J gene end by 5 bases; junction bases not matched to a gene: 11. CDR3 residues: CASSLSLRLAGVIDTQYF. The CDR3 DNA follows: TGTGCCAGCAGCTTATCCCTGAGACTAGCGGGGGTAATAGATACGCAGTATTTT.

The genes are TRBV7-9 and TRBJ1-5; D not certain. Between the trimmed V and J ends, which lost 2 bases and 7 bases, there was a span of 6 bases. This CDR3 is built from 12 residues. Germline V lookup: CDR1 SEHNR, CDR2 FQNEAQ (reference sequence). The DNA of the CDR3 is TGTGCCAGCAGCTTAAAAGAACAGCCCCAGCATTTT. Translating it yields CASSLKEQPQHF.

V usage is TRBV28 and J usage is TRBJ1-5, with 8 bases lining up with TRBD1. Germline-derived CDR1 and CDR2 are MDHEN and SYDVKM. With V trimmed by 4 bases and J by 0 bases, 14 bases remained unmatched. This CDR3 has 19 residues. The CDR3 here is CASSSNYGTGIDSNQPQHF. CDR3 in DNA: TGTGCCAGCAGTTCGAACTACGGGACAGGAATAGATAGCAATCAGCCCCAGCATTTT.

CDR3 residues: CASSSYNTGELFF. The CDR3 DNA sequence: TGTGCCAGCAGCTCCTATAACACCGGGGAGCTGTTTTTT. This chain links TRBV5-4 with TRBJ2-2; no firm D call. This CDR3 comprises 13 residues. V dropped 3 bases and J dropped 2 bases, with 5 bases sitting between them. Germline CDR1 reads SGHNT; CDR2 reads YYREEE (reference sequence).

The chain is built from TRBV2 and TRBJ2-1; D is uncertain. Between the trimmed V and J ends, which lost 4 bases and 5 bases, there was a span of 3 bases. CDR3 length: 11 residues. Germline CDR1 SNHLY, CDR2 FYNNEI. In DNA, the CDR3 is TGTGCCAGCAGTGTGGACAATGAGCAGTTCTTC. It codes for CASSVDNEQFF.

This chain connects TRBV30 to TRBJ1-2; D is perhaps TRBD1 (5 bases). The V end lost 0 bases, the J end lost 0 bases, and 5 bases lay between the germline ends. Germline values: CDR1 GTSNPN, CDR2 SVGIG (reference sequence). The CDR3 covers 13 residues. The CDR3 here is CAWSVGANYGYTF. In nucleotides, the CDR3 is TGTGCCTGGAGTGTGGGGGCTAACTATGGCTACACCTTC. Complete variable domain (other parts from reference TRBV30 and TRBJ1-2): SQTIHQWPATLVQPVGSPLSLECTVEGTSNPNLYWYRQAAGRGLQLLFYSVGIGQISSEVPQNLSASRPQDRQFILSSKKLLLSDSGFYLCAWSVGANYGYTFGSGTRLTVV.

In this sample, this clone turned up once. CDR3 amino acids: CASSPPNNYNEQFF. In nucleotides, the CDR3 is TGTGCCAGCTCACCACCCAACAACTACAATGAGCAGTTCTTC. V gene TRBV18 combines with J gene TRBJ2-1; D is undetermined. The CDR3 covers 14 residues. Germline CDR1 is KGHSH and CDR2 is LQKENI. The V and J ends lost 0 bases and 3 bases respectively, with 6 bases between them.

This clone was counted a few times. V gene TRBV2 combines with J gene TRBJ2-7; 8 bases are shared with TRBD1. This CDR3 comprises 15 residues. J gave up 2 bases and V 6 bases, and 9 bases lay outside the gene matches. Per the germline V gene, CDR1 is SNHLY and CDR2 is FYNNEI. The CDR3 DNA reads TGTGCCAGCAGCACCGGGACAGGACTTCCCTACGAGCAGTACTTC. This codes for CASSTGTGLPYEQYF.